Each of the 27 T cell receptor beta chains below was sequenced from the same sample in a study of T cells expressing NK-cell markers. After re-calling the 5' RACE reads, TCRdb lists one entry per CDR3 protein, DNA absent. The sample table sets out about 300,000 distinct CDR3 sequences. Sequencing was carried out using blood T cells: a sorted CD56 or NKG2C T cell subset, CD4+ or CD8+ T cells, or bulk PBMC T cells (not recorded which). These receptors originate from a woman aged 18 to 75 in good health.

V and J are TRBV18 and TRBJ2-3; the TCRdb D gene call, TRBD1, has no DNA to confirm it. The CDR3 consists of 15 residues. Germline CDR1 and CDR2: KGHSH and LQKENI. CDR3 amino acids: CASSPSPTPADTQYF. Looking up the rest from reference TRBV18 and TRBJ2-3 gives the full variable domain: NAGVMQNPRHLVRRRGQEARLRCSPMKGHSHVYWYRQLPEEGLKFMVYLQKENIIDESGMPKERFSAEFPKEGPSILRIQQVVRGDSAAYFCASSPSPTPADTQYFGPGTRLTVL.

The genes are TRBV6-1 and TRBJ1-4; checking the TCRdb D call of TRBD1 is not possible without DNA. The CDR3 consists of 15 residues. Germline CDR1 is MNHNS and CDR2 is SASEGT. CDR3: CASSPPTGRGEKLFF.

The chain couples TRBV7-2 to TRBJ1-6. The CDR3 length is 13 residues. Germline V lookup: CDR1 SGHTA, CDR2 FQGNSA. CDR3 region: CASSLRGLQPLHF.

The chain combines TRBV6-1 with TRBJ2-3; the D call of TRBD1 rests on TCRdb alone, since no DNA is present to check it. Germline-derived CDR1 and CDR2 are MNHNS and SASEGT. This CDR3 has 14 amino acids. The CDR3 here is CASSIGQPTDTQYF.

The chain links TRBV5-5 to TRBJ1-6. The CDR3 runs to 16 residues. CDR1 is SGHKS and CDR2 is YYEKEE in the germline V gene (reference sequence). CDR3 residues: CASSLAPSSYNSPLHF. The entire variable domain, with the rest obtained from reference TRBV5-5 and TRBJ1-6, is as follows: DAGVTQSPTHLIKTRGQQVTLRCSPISGHKSVSWYQQVLGQGPQFIFQYYEKEERGRGNFPDRFSARQFPNYSSELNVNALLLGDSALYLCASSLAPSSYNSPLHFGNGTRLTVT.

The chain is built from TRBV12-3 or TRBV12-4 and TRBJ2-2; TCRdb's D call of TRBD2 is untestable without DNA. This CDR3 region has 14 residues. This CDR3 reads CATRPGPSTGELFF.

V usage is TRBV5-5 and J usage is TRBJ1-5. Germline CDR1 and CDR2: SGHKS and YYEKEE (reference sequence). This CDR3 contains 13 residues. Here the CDR3 reads CASSLTQNQPQHF.

This sequence joins TRBV12-3 or TRBV12-4 and TRBJ2-3. CDR3 length: 15 amino acids. The CDR3 reads CASTIGLDPTDTQYF.

V gene TRBV7-2 combines with J gene TRBJ2-1. The germline V gene encodes CDR1 SGHTA and CDR2 FQGNSA. This CDR3 is 15 amino acids long. The CDR3 loop reads CASSPSVLRYNEQFF.

The chain has TRBV28 and TRBJ2-7; TCRdb's D gene call, TRBD2, goes unchecked for lack of DNA. The CDR3 is 15 residues long. Germline V gene lookup returns CDR1 MDHEN and CDR2 SYDVKM. CDR3 residues: CASSTTSGGSYEQYF.

The CDR3 sequence is CASSPLKGKETQYF. This rearrangement joins TRBV12-3 or TRBV12-4 to TRBJ2-5; the TCRdb call, TRBD1, lacks DNA for checking. The length of the CDR3 is 14 residues.

The rearrangement joins TRBV28 to TRBJ2-1; TCRdb names TRBD2, which stays unverified in the absence of DNA. Germline V gene sequence: CDR1 MDHEN, CDR2 SYDVKM. CDR3 length equals 15 residues. The CDR3 reads CASTRRVAGGHEQFF.

The chain uses TRBV5-1 and TRBJ2-1; TCRdb reports TRBD2, a call that lacks DNA to check it against. CDR1 is SGHRS and CDR2 is YFSETQ in the germline V gene. The CDR3 covers 16 residues. The CDR3 sequence is CASSVYRASIPNEQFF.

V gene TRBV2 combines with J gene TRBJ1-4. This CDR3 has 11 residues. Per germline, CDR1 SNHLY and CDR2 FYNNEI. Here the CDR3 reads CASSGGEKLFF.

The chain has TRBV11-1 and TRBJ1-2. The CDR3 has 13 amino acids. From germline, CDR1 is SGHAT and CDR2 FQDESV (reference sequence). The CDR3 reads CASSSSLWGGYTF.

This chain joins TRBV11-2 and TRBJ2-3. Germline-derived CDR1 and CDR2 are SGHAT and FQNNGV. CDR3 length: 15 amino acids. The CDR3 spells CASSLGGSLRDTQYF.

The rearrangement joins TRBV7-2 to TRBJ2-3. The CDR3 is 15 residues long. Germline CDR1 reads SGHTA; CDR2 reads FQGNSA. CDR3 loop: CASSLVASGTDTQYF.

This rearrangement joins TRBV5-1 to TRBJ2-5. CDR3 length: 13 amino acids. Germline lookup yields CDR1 SGHRS and CDR2 YFSETQ. The CDR3 reads CASSLRNQETQYF.

The chain recombines TRBV5-4 with TRBJ1-2; the TCRdb call, TRBD1, lacks DNA for checking. CDR1 and CDR2 (germline): SGHNT, YYREEE (reference sequence). CDR3 length equals 17 residues. The CDR3 sequence is CASSEGHGQEANYGYTF.

The V and J genes are TRBV11-3 and TRBJ1-1; TCRdb designates TRBD1, a call that cannot be tested without DNA. From germline, CDR1 is SGHNT and CDR2 YENEEA. This CDR3 region has 15 residues. The CDR3 loop is CASSFQGGMDTEAFF. The entire variable domain, with the rest obtained from reference TRBV11-3 and TRBJ1-1, is as follows: EAGVVQSPRYKIIEKKQPVAFWCNPISGHNTLYWYLQNLGQGPELLIRYENEEAVDDSQLPKDRFSAERLKGVDSTLKIQPAELGDSAVYLCASSFQGGMDTEAFFGQGTRLTVV.

This sequence joins TRBV4-3 and TRBJ1-3; TCRdb designates TRBD1, a call that cannot be tested without DNA. Germline CDR1 and CDR2: LGHNA and YSLEER. The CDR3 totals 17 residues. CDR3 protein: CASSFTRTENSGNTIYF.

The chain combines TRBV29-1 with TRBJ2-1; TCRdb calls TRBD1, which cannot be checked without DNA. Looked up from germline, CDR1 is SQVTM and CDR2 is ANQGSEA. CDR3 length: 11 amino acids. The CDR3 loop is CSGTQGIEQFF.

The CDR3 protein is CASSLVWTGGTDTQYF. V gene TRBV11-2 combines with J gene TRBJ2-3; without DNA, the TCRdb call of TRBD1 cannot be checked. The V gene's germline CDR1 is SGHAT and CDR2 FQNNGV. This CDR3 is 16 amino acids long.

The rearrangement joins TRBV18 to TRBJ2-1; lacking DNA, the TRBD1 call made by TCRdb goes unchecked. Looked up from germline, CDR1 is KGHSH and CDR2 is LQKENI. The CDR3 is 15 amino acids. CDR3 residues: CASSPRTASYNEQFF.

The rearrangement joins TRBV4-2 to TRBJ2-3; absent DNA, TCRdb's TRBD2 call cannot be checked. The CDR3 has 18 residues. In germline, CDR1 is LGHNA, CDR2 YNFKEQ. CDR3 loop: CASSARGGGTSGSDTQYF.

This chain connects TRBV4-2 to TRBJ2-5. Germline CDR1 is LGHNA and CDR2 is YNFKEQ. CDR3 size: 14 residues. The CDR3 is CASSQDHRQETQYF.

The V call is TRBV4-3, the J call TRBJ2-3. Germline lookup yields CDR1 LGHNA and CDR2 YSLEER. The CDR3 is made up of 18 amino acids. CDR3 residues: CASSQEFSSRLSTDTQYF.